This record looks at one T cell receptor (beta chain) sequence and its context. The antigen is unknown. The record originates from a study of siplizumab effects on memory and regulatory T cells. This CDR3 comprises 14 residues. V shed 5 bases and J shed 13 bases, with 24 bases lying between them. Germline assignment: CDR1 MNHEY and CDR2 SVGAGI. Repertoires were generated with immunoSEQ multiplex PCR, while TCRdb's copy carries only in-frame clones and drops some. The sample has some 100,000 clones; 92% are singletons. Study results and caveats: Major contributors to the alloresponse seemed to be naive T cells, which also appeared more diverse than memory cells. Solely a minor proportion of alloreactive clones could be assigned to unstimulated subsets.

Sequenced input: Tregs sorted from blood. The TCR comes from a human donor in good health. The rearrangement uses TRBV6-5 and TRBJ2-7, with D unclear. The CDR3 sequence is CASSKLSGALTIYF. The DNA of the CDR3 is TGTGCCAGCAGTAAACTCTCCGGCGCTTTAACGATTTACTTC.